Given below is one T cell receptor (beta chain) in context. Its target is unknown. The data belong to a study of beta chain features in type 1 diabetes. Whole-study findings and limits: Moderate but significant shortening of TCRB CDR3s was recorded in all four CD4+ subsets from Type 1 diabetes patients. In cDNA sequencing, cells with high TCR expression could be over-represented. VDJ junctions sequenced from type 1 diabetes patients showed fewer insertions and more deletions.

The CDR3 totals 14 residues. Trimming removed 4 bases from V and 10 bases from J, with 20 bases in between. Germline V gives CDR1 GTSNPN, CDR2 SVGIG (reference sequence). CD4+ cells of the naive, central memory, regulatory and stem cell-like memory types were sorted via CD45RO/CCR7/CD25/CD127/CD95/CD27. Sequenced material consisted of expressed TCRB transcripts (all of the isolated RNA was reverse transcribed). Here immunoSEQ multiplex PCR was the method, and the copy in TCRdb shows in-frame clones only, minus some. The table shows around 250,000 clones, with approximately 15% occurring only once. Sequencing was carried out using naive CD4+ T cells from blood. The TCR was taken from a young man with type 1 diabetes. J is TRBJ2-1 and V is TRBV30, with D perhaps matching TRBD2 (5 bases). The chain's CDR3 is CAWTDPAARWEQFF. The CDR3 DNA reads TGTGCCTGGACCGACCCAGCGGCCCGGTGGGAGCAGTTCTTC.